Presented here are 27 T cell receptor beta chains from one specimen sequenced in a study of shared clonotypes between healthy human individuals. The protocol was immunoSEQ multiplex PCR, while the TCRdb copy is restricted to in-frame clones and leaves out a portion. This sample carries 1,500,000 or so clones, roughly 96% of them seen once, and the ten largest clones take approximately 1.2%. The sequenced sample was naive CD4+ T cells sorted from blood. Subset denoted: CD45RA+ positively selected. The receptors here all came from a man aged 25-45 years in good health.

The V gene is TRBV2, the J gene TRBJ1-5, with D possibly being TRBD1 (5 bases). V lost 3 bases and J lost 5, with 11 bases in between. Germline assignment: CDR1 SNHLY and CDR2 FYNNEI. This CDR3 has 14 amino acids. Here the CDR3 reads CASSDRARDQPQHF. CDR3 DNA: TGTGCCAGCAGTGACAGGGCCAGAGATCAGCCCCAGCATTTT.

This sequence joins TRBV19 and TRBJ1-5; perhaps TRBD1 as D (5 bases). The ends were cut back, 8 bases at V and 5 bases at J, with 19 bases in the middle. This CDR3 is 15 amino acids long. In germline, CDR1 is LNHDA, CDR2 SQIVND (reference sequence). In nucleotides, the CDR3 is TGTGCCAGTCGGACGGGCAGGGCGCTCCATCAGCCCCAGCATTTT. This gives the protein CASRTGRALHQPQHF.

This chain's CDR3 is CASSPIFRGTGEETQYF. The CDR3 DNA reads TGTGCCAGCTCACCAATCTTCCGCGGAACAGGCGAAGAGACCCAGTACTTC. This sequence joins TRBV18 and TRBJ2-5; the D gene is possibly TRBD1 (5 bases). The CDR3 is 17 residues long. Between the trimmed V and J ends, which lost 2 bases and 3 bases, there was a span of 19 bases. Germline V gene data show CDR1 as KGHSH and CDR2 as LQKENI.

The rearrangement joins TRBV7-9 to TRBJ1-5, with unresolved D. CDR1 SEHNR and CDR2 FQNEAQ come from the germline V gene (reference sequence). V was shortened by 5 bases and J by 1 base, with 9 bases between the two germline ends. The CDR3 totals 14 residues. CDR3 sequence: CASSLIGSNQPQHF. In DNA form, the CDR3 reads TGTGCCAGCAGCCTCATTGGGAGCAATCAGCCCCAGCATTTT.

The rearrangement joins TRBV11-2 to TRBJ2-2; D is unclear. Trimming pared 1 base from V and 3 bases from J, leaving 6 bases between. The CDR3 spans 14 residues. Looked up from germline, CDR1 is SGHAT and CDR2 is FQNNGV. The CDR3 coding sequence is TGTGCCAGCAGCTTAGGGCTCCACACCGGGGAGCTGTTTTTT. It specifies CASSLGLHTGELFF. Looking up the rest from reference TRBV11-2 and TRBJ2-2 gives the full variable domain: EAGVAQSPRYKIIEKRQSVAFWCNPISGHATLYWYQQILGQGPKLLIQFQNNGVVDDSQLPKDRFSAERLKGVDSTLKIQPAKLEDSAVYLCASSLGLHTGELFFGEGSRLTVL.

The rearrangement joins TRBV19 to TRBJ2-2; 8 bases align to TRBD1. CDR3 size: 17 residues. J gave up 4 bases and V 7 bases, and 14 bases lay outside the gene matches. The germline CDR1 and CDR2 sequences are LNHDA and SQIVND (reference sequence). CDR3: CASTIFPGQGVTGELFF. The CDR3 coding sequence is TGTGCCAGTACGATTTTCCCAGGACAGGGTGTCACCGGGGAGCTGTTTTTT.

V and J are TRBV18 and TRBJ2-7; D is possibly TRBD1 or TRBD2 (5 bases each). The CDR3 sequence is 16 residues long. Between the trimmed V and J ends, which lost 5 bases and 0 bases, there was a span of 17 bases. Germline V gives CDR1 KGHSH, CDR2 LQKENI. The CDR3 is CASSTAGTVNSYEQYF. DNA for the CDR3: TGTGCCAGCTCAACAGCCGGGACGGTGAACTCCTACGAGCAGTACTTC.

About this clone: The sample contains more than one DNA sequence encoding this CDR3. For the CDR3, the DNA is TGCGCCAGCAGCTTGGGAAAAAGCACAGATACGCAGTATTTT. Protein product: CASSLGKSTDTQYF. The chain uses TRBV5-1 and TRBJ2-3; no firm D call. Germline V lookup: CDR1 SGHRS, CDR2 YFSETQ. V was clipped by 0 bases and J by 0 bases, with 5 bases between them. The CDR3 contains 14 residues.

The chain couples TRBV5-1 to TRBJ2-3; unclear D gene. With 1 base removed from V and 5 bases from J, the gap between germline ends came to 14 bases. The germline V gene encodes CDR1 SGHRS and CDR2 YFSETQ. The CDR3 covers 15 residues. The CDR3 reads CASSLLAKGRDTQYF. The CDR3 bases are TGCGCCAGCAGCTTGCTTGCGAAAGGACGAGATACGCAGTATTTT.

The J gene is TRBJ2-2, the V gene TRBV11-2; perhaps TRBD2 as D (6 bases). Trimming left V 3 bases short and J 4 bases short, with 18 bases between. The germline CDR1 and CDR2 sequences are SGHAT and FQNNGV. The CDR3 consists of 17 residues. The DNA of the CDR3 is TGTGCCAGCAGCTTGGTGCACGGGACTCTTTTCACCGGGGAGCTGTTTTTT. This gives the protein CASSLVHGTLFTGELFF.

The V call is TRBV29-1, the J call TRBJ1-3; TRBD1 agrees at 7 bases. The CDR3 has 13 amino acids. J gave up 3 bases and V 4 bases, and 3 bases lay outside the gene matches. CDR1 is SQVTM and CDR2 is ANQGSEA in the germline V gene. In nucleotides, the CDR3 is TGCAGCGTTGGACAGGGCCTTGGAAACACCATATATTTT. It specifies CSVGQGLGNTIYF.

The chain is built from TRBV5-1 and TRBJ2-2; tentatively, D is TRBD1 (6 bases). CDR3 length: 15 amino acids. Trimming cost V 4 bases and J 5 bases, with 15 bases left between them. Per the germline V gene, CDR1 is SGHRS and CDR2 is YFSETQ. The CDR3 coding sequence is TGCGCCAGCAGCCTTGGGGGCCCGGAAACCGGGGAGCTGTTTTTT. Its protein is CASSLGGPETGELFF.

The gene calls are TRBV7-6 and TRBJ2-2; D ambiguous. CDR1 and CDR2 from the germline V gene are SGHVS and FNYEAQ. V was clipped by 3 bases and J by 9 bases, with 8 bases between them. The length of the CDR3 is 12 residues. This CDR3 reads CASSFYRRELFF. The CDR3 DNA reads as TGTGCCAGCAGCTTCTATAGGAGGGAGCTGTTTTTT.

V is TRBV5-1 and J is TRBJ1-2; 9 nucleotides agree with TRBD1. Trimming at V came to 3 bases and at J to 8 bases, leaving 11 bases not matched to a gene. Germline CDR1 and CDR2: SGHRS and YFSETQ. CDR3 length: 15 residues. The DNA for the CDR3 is TGCGCCAGCAGCTCACCGGGACAGGGAAAAGGGGGCTACACCTTC. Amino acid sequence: CASSSPGQGKGGYTF.

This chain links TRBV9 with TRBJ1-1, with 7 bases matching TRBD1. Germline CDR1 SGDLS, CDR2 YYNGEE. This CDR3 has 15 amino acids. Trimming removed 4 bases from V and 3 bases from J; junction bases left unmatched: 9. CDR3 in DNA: TGTGCCAGCAGCTCCCGACAGGGAGTGGACACTGAAGCTTTCTTT. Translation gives CASSSRQGVDTEAFF.

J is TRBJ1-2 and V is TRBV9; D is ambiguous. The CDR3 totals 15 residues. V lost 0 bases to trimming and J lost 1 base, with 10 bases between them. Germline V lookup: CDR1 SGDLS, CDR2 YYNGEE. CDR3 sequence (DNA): TGTGCCAGCAGCGTAGTTAAGGGTGGTAACTATGGCTACACCTTC. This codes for CASSVVKGGNYGYTF. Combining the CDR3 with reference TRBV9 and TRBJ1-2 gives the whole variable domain DSGVTQTPKHLITATGQRVTLRCSPRSGDLSVYWYQQSLDQGLQFLIQYYNGEERAKGNILERFSAQQFPDLHSELNLSSLELGDSALYFCASSVVKGGNYGYTFGSGTRLTVV.

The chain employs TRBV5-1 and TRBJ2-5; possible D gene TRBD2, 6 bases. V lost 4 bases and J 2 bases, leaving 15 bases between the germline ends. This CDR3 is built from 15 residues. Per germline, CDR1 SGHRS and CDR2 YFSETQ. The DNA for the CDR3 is TGCGCCAGCAGCATGGGGAGGTCCACACAAGAGACCCAGTACTTC. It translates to CASSMGRSTQETQYF.

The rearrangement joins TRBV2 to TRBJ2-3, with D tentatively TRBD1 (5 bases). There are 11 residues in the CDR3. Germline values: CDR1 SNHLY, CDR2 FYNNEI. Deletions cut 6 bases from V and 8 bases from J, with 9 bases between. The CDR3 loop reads CASSTDSTQYF. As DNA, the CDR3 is TGTGCCAGCAGCACCGACAGTACGCAGTATTTT. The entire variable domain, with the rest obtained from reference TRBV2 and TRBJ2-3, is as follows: EPEVTQTPSHQVTQMGQEVILRCVPISNHLYFYWYRQILGQKVEFLVSFYNNEISEKSEIFDDQFSVERPDGSNFTLKIRSTKLEDSAMYFCASSTDSTQYFGPGTRLTVL.

The CDR3 region has the DNA TGTGCCAGCAGCGTAGCGCCGGGACAGTTTGCAGATACGCAGTATTTT. It translates to CASSVAPGQFADTQYF. This chain links TRBV9 with TRBJ2-3; 7 bases match TRBD1. The CDR3 totals 16 residues. Germline V CDR1 and CDR2: SGDLS, YYNGEE. The ends lost 0 bases at V and 4 bases at J; junction bases unmatched: 8.

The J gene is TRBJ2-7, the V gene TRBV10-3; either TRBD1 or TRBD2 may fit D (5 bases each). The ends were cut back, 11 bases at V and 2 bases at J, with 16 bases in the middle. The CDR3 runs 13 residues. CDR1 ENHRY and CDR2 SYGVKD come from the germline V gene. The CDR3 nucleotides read TGTGCCGCGACAGAGGGCCCAACCTACGAGCAGTACTTC. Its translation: CAATEGPTYEQYF.

CDR3 sequence reads: CASRFRGNFHEQYF. CDR3 in DNA: TGTGCCAGTCGATTCAGGGGGAATTTCCACGAGCAGTACTTC. The chain uses TRBV19 and TRBJ2-7; 7 bases fit TRBD1. This CDR3 is 14 amino acids long. V shed 8 bases, J shed 5 bases, and the junction held 12 bases outside the gene matches. The germline gives CDR1 LNHDA, CDR2 SQIVND (reference sequence).

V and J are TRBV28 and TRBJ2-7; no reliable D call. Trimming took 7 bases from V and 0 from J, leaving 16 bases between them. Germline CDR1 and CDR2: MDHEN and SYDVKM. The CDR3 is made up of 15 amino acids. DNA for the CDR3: TGTGCCAGCAACTCATTAGGGTGGGGCTCCTACGAGCAGTACTTC. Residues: CASNSLGWGSYEQYF.

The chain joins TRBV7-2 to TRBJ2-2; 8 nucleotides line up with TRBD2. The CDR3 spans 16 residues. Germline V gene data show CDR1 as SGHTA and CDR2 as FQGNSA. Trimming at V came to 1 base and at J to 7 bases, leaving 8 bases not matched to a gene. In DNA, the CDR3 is TGTGCCAGCAGCTTAGAGAGCGGGGGCCCCTTCGGGGAGCTGTTTTTT. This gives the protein CASSLESGGPFGELFF.

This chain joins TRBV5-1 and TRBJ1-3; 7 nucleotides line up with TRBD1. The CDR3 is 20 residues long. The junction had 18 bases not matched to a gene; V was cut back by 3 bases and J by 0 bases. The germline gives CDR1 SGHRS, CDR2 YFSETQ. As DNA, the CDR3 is TGCGCCAGCAGCTCGTCGGACAGGCCGGGACTTACCAACTCTGGAAACACCATATATTTT. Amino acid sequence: CASSSSDRPGLTNSGNTIYF. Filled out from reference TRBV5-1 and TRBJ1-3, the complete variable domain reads KAGVTQTPRYLIKTRGQQVTLSCSPISGHRSVSWYQQTPGQGLQFLFEYFSETQRNKGNFPGRFSGRQFSNSRSEMNVSTLELGDSALYLCASSSSDRPGLTNSGNTIYFGEGSWLTVV.

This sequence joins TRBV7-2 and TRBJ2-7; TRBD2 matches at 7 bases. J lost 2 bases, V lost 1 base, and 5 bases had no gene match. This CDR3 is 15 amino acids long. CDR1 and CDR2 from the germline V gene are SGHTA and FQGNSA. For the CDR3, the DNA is TGTGCCAGCAGCTTAGTAGTGAGCGGGACCTACGAGCAGTACTTC. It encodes CASSLVVSGTYEQYF.

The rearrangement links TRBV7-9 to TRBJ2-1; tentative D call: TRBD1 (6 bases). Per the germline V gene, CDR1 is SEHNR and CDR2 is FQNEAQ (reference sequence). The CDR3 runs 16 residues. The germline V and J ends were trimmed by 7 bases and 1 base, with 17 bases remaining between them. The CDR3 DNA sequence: TGTGCCAGCATACTCACAGGGAAGGTGTCCTACAATGAGCAGTTCTTC. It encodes CASILTGKVSYNEQFF.

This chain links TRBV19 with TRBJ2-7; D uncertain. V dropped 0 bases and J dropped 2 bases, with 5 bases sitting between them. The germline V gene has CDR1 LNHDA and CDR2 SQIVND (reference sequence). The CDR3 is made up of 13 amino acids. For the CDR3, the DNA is TGTGCCAGTAGTATAGAGGTAACCTACGAGCAGTACTTC. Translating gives CASSIEVTYEQYF.